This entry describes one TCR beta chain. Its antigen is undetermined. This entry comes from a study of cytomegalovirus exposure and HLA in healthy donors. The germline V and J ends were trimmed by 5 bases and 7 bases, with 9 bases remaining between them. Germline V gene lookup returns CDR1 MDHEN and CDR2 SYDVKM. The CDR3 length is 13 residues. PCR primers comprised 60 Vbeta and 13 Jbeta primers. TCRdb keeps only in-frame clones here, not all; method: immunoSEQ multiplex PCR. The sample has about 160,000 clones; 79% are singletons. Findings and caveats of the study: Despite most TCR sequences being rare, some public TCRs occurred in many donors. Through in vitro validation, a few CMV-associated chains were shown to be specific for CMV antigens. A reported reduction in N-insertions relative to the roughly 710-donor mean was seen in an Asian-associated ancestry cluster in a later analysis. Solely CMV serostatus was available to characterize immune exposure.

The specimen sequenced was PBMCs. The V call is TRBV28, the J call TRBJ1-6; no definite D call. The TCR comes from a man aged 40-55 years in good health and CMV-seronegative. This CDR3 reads CASSPPGNSPLHF. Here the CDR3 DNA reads TGTGCCAGCAGTCCCCCTGGCAATTCACCCCTCCACTTT.